These T cell receptor beta chains were read from a single sample in a study of T cells in Graves' hyperthyroidism and ophthalmopathy. Using its own MiXCR run on the multiplex PCR reads, TCRdb lists one record per CDR3 protein. The table lists 600,000 or so distinct CDR3 sequences, about 16% of them singletons, with over 3.5% in the top ten. The material sequenced was blood. The receptor set was obtained from a woman aged 25 to 39 with Graves' hyperthyroidism. Both conserved end residues are part of each CDR3. A D gene is named only where the DNA matches it firmly. Rows give clone size only sometimes, using once, few, many, or a class for an expanded clone.

d_gene | j_gene | abundance | v_gene | CDR3nt | CDR3aa
TRBD2 | TRBJ2-7 | few | TRBV7-8 | TGTGCCAGCAGCTTAACCGCTTTGGTAGCGGGAGCTAACTCCTACGAGCAGTACTTC | CASSLTALVAGANSYEQYF
NA | TRBJ1-1 | many | TRBV30 | TGTGCCTGGAAACGAGGGAACACTGAAGCTTTCTTT | CAWKRGNTEAFF
TRBD1 | TRBJ1-5 | many | TRBV28 | TGTGCCAGCAGTTCCCGGACAGGGGGCAATCAGCCCCAGCATTTT | CASSSRTGGNQPQHF
NA | TRBJ2-1 | NA | TRBV7-8 | TGTGCCAGCAGCTTAAGGTGGCTGCAGAACAATGAGCAGTTCTTC | CASSLRWLQNNEQFF
TRBD2 | TRBJ2-2 | few | TRBV28 | TGTGCCAGCAGGGGGGGGTGGGGCGCGGACACCGGGGAGCTGTTTTTT | CASRGGWGADTGELFF
NA | TRBJ2-5 | few | TRBV5-1 | TGCGCCAGCAGCATAACCGGGCCCTTAGACAGACAGTACTTC | CASSITGPLDRQYF
NA | TRBJ2-7 | many | TRBV7-2 | TGTGCCAGCAGCTTAGATGGGAGAGGGGGATCCTACGAGCAGTACTTC | CASSLDGRGGSYEQYF
NA | TRBJ2-7 | few | TRBV13 | TGTGCCAGCAGCTCCCGAGGATCCTACGGGCAGTACTTC | CASSSRGSYGQYF
NA | TRBJ2-5 | many | TRBV28 | TGTGCCAGCAGTTTAATGGCCAGGGAAGAGACCCAGTACTTC | CASSLMAREETQYF
NA | TRBJ2-5 | few | TRBV6-2/TRBV6-3 | TGTGCCAGCAGTTACTCGATATCCCCACGGACCCAGTACTTC | CASSYSISPRTQYF
TRBD1 | TRBJ2-3 | NA | TRBV12-3/TRBV12-4 | TGTGCCAGCAGTTCCAGGGGGCTGGGGGATACGCAGTATTTT | CASSSRGLGDTQYF
NA | TRBJ2-2 | many | TRBV6-2/TRBV6-3 | TGTGCCAGCAGTTACTCGGTCCAGACGAACACCGGGGAGCTGTTTTTT | CASSYSVQTNTGELFF
NA | TRBJ2-3 | many | TRBV29-1 | TGCAGCGTTGAAGGCACCTTCACAGATACGCAGTATTTT | CSVEGTFTDTQYF
NA | TRBJ1-1 | many | TRBV7-3 | TGTGCCAGCAGCTTAGAGGGCGCCGGGGAAGCTTTCTTT | CASSLEGAGEAFF
TRBD2 | TRBJ2-4 | NA | TRBV4-1 | TGCGCCAGCAGCCAACTGGGACTAGCGGCCAATGAGCAGTACTTC | CASSQLGLAANEQYF
NA | TRBJ2-5 | NA | TRBV27 | TGTGCCAGCAGGGGTTTGGCGCAGGGTCAAGAGACCCAGTACTTC | CASRGLAQGQETQYF
NA | TRBJ2-1 | many | TRBV15 | TGTGCCACCAGCGGGATCGGTCCTGAGCAGTTCTTC | CATSGIGPEQFF
NA | TRBJ1-5 | few | TRBV4-1 | TGCGCCAGCAGCCAAGTCAGGGTCAGCAATCAGCCCCAGCATTTT | CASSQVRVSNQPQHF
TRBD1 | TRBJ1-4 | many | TRBV3-1 | TGTGCCAGCAGCCTCCGGACAGGCGGAAGCGAAAAACTGTTTTTT | CASSLRTGGSEKLFF
TRBD2 | TRBJ2-3 | NA | TRBV11-3 | TGTGCCAGCAGCTTAGTGGTAGCGGGGAGCACAGATACGCAGTATTTT | CASSLVVAGSTDTQYF
NA | TRBJ2-5 | few | TRBV4-1 | TGCGCCAGCAGCCAAGATTTAGGTGAAGGGACCCAGTACTTC | CASSQDLGEGTQYF
NA | TRBJ2-1 | few | TRBV14 | TGTGCCAGCAGCCAATCCGGGGGTTATGAGAAGAATGAGCAGTTCTTC | CASSQSGGYEKNEQFF
TRBD1 | TRBJ2-7 | many | TRBV10-3 | TGTGCCATCAGGCCGGACAGGGGGACCTACGAGCAGTACTTC | CAIRPDRGTYEQYF
NA | TRBJ2-5 | many | TRBV6-2/TRBV6-3 | TGTGCCAGCAGTTACTCGATAGGCGGCGGGACCCAGTACTTC | CASSYSIGGGTQYF
NA | TRBJ1-5 | many | TRBV7-2 | TGTGCCAGCAGCTTAGTGGGGATTTCAGGGGCCCAGCATTTT | CASSLVGISGAQHF
TRBD2 | TRBJ2-1 | many | TRBV11-2 | TGTGCCAGCAGCTCCCCCGGGGGGACGCACAATGAGCAGTTCTTC | CASSSPGGTHNEQFF
NA | TRBJ2-7 | NA | TRBV11-1 | TGTGCCAGCAGCTTAGCGCTCTCGCCAACCTACGAGCAGTACTTC | CASSLALSPTYEQYF
NA | TRBJ2-1 | few | TRBV6-2/TRBV6-3 | TGTGCCAGCAGCACAGGTTCCGATGAGCAGTTCTTC | CASSTGSDEQFF
TRBD2 | TRBJ2-7 | NA | TRBV5-5 | TGTGCCAGCAGCATAAGGACTAGCGGGAGCTCCTACGAGCAGTACTTC | CASSIRTSGSSYEQYF
TRBD1 | TRBJ1-2 | many | TRBV6-1 | TGTGCCACGGACAGGACCTATGGCTACACCTTC | CATDRTYGYTF
NA | TRBJ1-1 | few | TRBV29-1 | TGCAGCGTTTGTCAGAGGATGAACACTGAAGCTTTCTTT | CSVCQRMNTEAFF
TRBD1 | TRBJ2-3 | NA | TRBV12-3/TRBV12-4 | TGTGCCAGCAGCCCCGCTAGGACAGGGGAAGGTATGGGAGATACGCAGTATTTT | CASSPARTGEGMGDTQYF
NA | TRBJ2-7 | NA | TRBV27 | TGTGCCAGCAGTTTAGAGGTTTCCGCGGGGGAGCAGTACTTC | CASSLEVSAGEQYF
NA | TRBJ2-5 | many | TRBV30 | TGTGCCTGGAGTAGGTCGGAAGAGACCCAGTACTTC | CAWSRSEETQYF
TRBD2 | TRBJ2-7 | NA | TRBV6-2/TRBV6-3 | TGTGCCAGCAGTTACTCGAGGGGACTAGATAAGCGCGAGCAGTACTTC | CASSYSRGLDKREQYF
NA | TRBJ1-5 | NA | TRBV20-1 | TGCAGTGCTAGAGTCATAACCTCGACAGGCCTCAATCAGCCCCAGCATTTT | CSARVITSTGLNQPQHF
NA | TRBJ1-1 | many | TRBV28 | TGTGCCAGCAGTCGCGGGGGGCTGGTGGCTTTCTTT | CASSRGGLVAFF
TRBD2 | TRBJ2-1 | few | TRBV4-1 | TGCGCCAGCAGCCAAGGCGGGAGTCTCTTAAATGAGCAGTTCTTC | CASSQGGSLLNEQFF
NA | TRBJ1-2 | few | TRBV24-1 | TGTGCCACCAGTGACTCCGGGACGGGATATGGCTACACCTTC | CATSDSGTGYGYTF
NA | TRBJ2-1 | few | TRBV7-3 | TGTGCCAGCAGCGCGGGACTTACGGTCTACAATGAGCAGTTCTTC | CASSAGLTVYNEQFF
NA | TRBJ1-3 | few | TRBV30 | TGTGCCTGGAGTCAACGGGAAAACACCATATATTTT | CAWSQRENTIYF
TRBD1 | TRBJ2-1 | NA | TRBV6-2/TRBV6-3 | TGTGCCAGCAGTTACTCACAGGGGAGCTCCTACAATGAGCAGTTCTTC | CASSYSQGSSYNEQFF
NA | TRBJ2-3 | NA | TRBV12-3/TRBV12-4 | TGTGCCAGCAGTCGCGCCGGGTGGATGACAGATACGCAGTATTTT | CASSRAGWMTDTQYF
NA | TRBJ1-1 | NA | TRBV2 | TGTGCCAGCAGTTGGGACACCATGAACACTGAAGCTTTCTTT | CASSWDTMNTEAFF
NA | TRBJ2-3 | few | TRBV12-3/TRBV12-4 | TGTGCCAGCAGCCGACTCACTAGAACAGATACGCAGTATTTT | CASSRLTRTDTQYF
NA | TRBJ1-5 | many | TRBV20-1 | TGCAGTGCTAGCGGGGACAGCAATCAGCCCCAGCATTTT | CSASGDSNQPQHF
NA | TRBJ2-7 | many | TRBV20-1 | TGCAGTGCTAGGCGTCAGACCCTCTACGAGCAGTACTTC | CSARRQTLYEQYF
TRBD1 | TRBJ2-2 | many | TRBV28 | TGTGCCAGCAGTTTGAGACAGGGTCGAACCGGGGAGCTGTTTTTT | CASSLRQGRTGELFF
NA | TRBJ2-2 | NA | TRBV4-1 | TGCGCCAGCAGCCTCAGGGGATCCGGGGAGCTGTTTTTT | CASSLRGSGELFF
TRBD1 | TRBJ1-2 | NA | TRBV28 | TGTGCCAGCAGTTCCTTGACAGGGGGGTCCTCTAACTATGGCTACACCTTC | CASSSLTGGSSNYGYTF
NA | TRBJ1-2 | few | TRBV7-6 | TGTGCCAGCAGCCCTTGGAACGACGCTAACTATGGCTACACCTTC | CASSPWNDANYGYTF
NA | TRBJ2-7 | many | TRBV12-3/TRBV12-4 | TGTGCCAGCAGTTTAGTCCCCCACGAGCAGTACTTC | CASSLVPHEQYF
NA | TRBJ2-4 | many | TRBV7-2 | TGTGCCAGCAGCCCCTTAGCTAGCGGGACAGGGAGGCTATTTCAGTACTTC | CASSPLASGTGRLFQYF
NA | TRBJ1-2 | few | TRBV7-8 | TGTGCCAGCAGCTTAAAACGGGGACGGTCTAACTATGGCTACACCTTC | CASSLKRGRSNYGYTF
TRBD1 | TRBJ1-2 | NA | TRBV7-9 | TGTGCCAGCAGCGATAGTAGACAGGGCGACTATGGCTACACCTTC | CASSDSRQGDYGYTF
TRBD2 | TRBJ2-7 | many | TRBV28 | TGTGCCAGCAGCTTGGGACTAGCGGGGGCCTACGAGCAGTACTTC | CASSLGLAGAYEQYF